Here is one T cell receptor beta chain with its context. Its antigen is not yet known. Base qualities are not recorded, but no much larger clone differs from it by a single base. The source of the sample is a study of response to subunit inactivated influenza vaccine (dated by TCRdb to the late 2010s). Regarding the complete study: The study used deep quantitative T cell receptor repertoire profiling to track responses to a trivalent subunit inactivated influenza vaccine.

What the work shows at the level of the full study, not this receptor alone: According to the authors, only a limited number of new T cells may be recruited by each seasonal influenza vaccination.

The library was produced with RT-PCR. These reads were obtained on an Illumina HiSeq 2500. Through fastp at Q25 and MiXCR, TCRdb rebuilt clones from the public reads, retaining in-frame beta chains. Each record represents a unique CDR3 protein, reported with the most common genes and DNA among its rows. The sample yields approximately 730,000 distinct CDR3 sequences; about 15% were counted once. 5.5% to 7% of the sample comes from the top ten. Counted from cysteine to phenylalanine, this CDR3 has 15 amino acids. The kept DNA is CDR3 alone, 45 bases in frame from the first base. The germline V gene (reference sequence) supplies CDR1 GTSNPN and CDR2 SVGIG. From V the trimming removes 3 bases and from J it removes 4 bases, while the gene matches leave 8 bases of the junction unaccounted for.

The TCR comes from a man aged 50-60 years who received an inactivated influenza vaccine. Donor details come from another sample of the same person, matched by shared clones. The specimen was PBMCs from blood, collected approximately 15 days before vaccination. The V and J segments used are TRBV30 and TRBJ2-5, with 10 bases aligning to TRBD1. In nucleotides, the sequence is TGTGCCTGGAGCCCCGGGACAGGGGTTGGAGAGACCCAGTACTTC. Its product reads: CAWSPGTGVGETQYF.